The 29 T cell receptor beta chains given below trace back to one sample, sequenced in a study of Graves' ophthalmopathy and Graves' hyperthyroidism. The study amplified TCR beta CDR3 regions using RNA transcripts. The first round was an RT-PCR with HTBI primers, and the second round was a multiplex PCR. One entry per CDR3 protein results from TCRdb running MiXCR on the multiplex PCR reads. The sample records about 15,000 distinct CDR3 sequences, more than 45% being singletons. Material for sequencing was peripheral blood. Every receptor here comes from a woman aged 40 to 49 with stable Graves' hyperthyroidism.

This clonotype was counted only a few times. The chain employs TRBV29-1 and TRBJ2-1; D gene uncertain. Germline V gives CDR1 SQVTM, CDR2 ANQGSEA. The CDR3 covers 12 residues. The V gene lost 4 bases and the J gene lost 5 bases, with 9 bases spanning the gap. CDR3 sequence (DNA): TGCAGCGTTGTCCGCGGAGACAATGAGCAGTTCTTC. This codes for CSVVRGDNEQFF.

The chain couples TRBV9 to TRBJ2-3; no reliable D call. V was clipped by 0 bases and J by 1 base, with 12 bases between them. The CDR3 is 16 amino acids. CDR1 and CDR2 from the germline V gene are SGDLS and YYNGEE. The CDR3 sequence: CASSVEDSWGTDTQYF. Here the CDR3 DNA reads TGTGCCAGCAGCGTAGAAGACTCCTGGGGCACAGATACGCAGTATTTT.

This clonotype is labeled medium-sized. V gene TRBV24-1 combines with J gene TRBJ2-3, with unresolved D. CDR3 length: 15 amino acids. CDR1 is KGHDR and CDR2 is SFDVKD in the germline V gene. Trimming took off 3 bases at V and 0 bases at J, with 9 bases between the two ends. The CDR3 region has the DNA TGTGCCACCAGTGATAGACACCCGAGCACAGATACGCAGTATTTT. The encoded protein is CATSDRHPSTDTQYF.

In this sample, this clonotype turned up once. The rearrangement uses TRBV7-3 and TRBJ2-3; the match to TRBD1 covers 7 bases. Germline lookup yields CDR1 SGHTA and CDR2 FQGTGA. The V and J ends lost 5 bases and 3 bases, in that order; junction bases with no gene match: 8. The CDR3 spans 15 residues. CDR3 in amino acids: CASSPTGSFTDTQYF. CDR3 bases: TGTGCCAGCAGCCCGACAGGGAGTTTTACAGATACGCAGTATTTT.

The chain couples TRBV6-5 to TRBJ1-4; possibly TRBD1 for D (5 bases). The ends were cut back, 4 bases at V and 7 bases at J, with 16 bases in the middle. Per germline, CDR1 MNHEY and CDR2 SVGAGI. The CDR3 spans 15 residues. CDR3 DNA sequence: TGTGCCAGCAGTTTAGTCCCGGACGGGGCTGAAAAACTGTTTTTT. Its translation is CASSLVPDGAEKLFF.

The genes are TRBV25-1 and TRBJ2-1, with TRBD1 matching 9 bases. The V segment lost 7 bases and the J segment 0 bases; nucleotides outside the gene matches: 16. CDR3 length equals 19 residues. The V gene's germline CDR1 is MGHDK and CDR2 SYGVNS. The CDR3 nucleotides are TGTGCCAGCACTCCCAGTGGACAGGGGCCCCGAAGCTCCTACAATGAGCAGTTCTTC. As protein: CASTPSGQGPRSSYNEQFF.

This CDR3 reads CASSFGQTPGQPQHF. DNA of the CDR3: TGTGCCAGCAGCTTTGGCCAGACCCCCGGTCAGCCCCAGCATTTT. The J gene is TRBJ1-5, the V gene TRBV5-4, with D hard to call. The CDR3 runs 15 residues. V shed 2 bases and J shed 6 bases, with 15 bases lying between them. Germline-derived CDR1 and CDR2 are SGHNT and YYREEE (reference sequence). The entire variable domain, with the rest obtained from reference TRBV5-4 and TRBJ1-5, is as follows: ETGVTQSPTHLIKTRGQQVTLRCSSQSGHNTVSWYQQALGQGPQFIFQYYREEENGRGNFPPRFSGLQFPNYSSELNVNALELDDSALYLCASSFGQTPGQPQHFGDGTRLSIL.

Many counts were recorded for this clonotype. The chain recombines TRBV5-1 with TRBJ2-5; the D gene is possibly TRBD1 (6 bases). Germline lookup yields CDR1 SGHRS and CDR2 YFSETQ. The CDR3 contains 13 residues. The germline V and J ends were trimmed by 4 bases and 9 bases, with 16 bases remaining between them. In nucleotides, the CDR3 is TGCGCCAGCAGCGAGGGACACCGGGTGGCCCAGTACTTC. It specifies CASSEGHRVAQYF.

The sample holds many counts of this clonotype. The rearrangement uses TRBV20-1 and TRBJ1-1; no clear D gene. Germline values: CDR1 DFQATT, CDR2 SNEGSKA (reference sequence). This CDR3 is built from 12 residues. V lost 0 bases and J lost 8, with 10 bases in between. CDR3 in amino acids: CSARDRPGEAFF. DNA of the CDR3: TGCAGTGCTAGAGATAGACCGGGGGAAGCTTTCTTT.

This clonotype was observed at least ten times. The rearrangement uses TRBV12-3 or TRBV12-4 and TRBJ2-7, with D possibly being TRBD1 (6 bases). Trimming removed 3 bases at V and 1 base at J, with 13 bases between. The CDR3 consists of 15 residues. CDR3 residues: CASSLGHGPSYEQYF. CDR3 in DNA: TGTGCCAGCAGTTTGGGACATGGACCTTCCTACGAGCAGTACTTC.

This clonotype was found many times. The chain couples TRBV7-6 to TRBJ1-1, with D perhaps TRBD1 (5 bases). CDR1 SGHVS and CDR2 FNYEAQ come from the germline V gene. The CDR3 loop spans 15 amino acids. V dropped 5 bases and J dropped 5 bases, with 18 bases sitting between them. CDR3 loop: CASSPRPGGWTEAFF. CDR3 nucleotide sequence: TGTGCCAGCAGCCCACGGCCCGGGGGTTGGACTGAAGCTTTCTTT.

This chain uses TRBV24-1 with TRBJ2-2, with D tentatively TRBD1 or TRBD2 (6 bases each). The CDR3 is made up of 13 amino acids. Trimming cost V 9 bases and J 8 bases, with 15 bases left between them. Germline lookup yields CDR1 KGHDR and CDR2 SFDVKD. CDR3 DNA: TGTGCCACCGGGACACCGGGGGCGGGGGAGCTGTTTTTT. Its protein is CATGTPGAGELFF.

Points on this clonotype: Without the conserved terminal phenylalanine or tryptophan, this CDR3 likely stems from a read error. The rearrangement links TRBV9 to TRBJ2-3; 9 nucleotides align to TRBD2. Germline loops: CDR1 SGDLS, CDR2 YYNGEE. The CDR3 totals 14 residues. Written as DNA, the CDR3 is TGCGCCAGCGGGCGGGGGGGCCTTGCAGATACGCAGTATTCT. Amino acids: CASGRGGLADTQYS.

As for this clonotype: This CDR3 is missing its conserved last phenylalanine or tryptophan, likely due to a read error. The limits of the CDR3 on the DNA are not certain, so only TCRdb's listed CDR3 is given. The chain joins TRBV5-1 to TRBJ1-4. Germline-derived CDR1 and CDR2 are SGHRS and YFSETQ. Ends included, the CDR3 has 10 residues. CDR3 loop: CASSSIAGGR.

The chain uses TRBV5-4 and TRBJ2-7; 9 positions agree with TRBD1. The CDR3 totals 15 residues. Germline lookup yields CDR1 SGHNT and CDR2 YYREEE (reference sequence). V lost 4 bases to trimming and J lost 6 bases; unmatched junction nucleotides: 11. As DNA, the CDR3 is TGTGCCAGCAGCCCCGGGGACAGGGATCTGCTCGAGCAGTACTTC. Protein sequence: CASSPGDRDLLEQYF. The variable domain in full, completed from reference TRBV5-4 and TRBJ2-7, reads ETGVTQSPTHLIKTRGQQVTLRCSSQSGHNTVSWYQQALGQGPQFIFQYYREEENGRGNFPPRFSGLQFPNYSSELNVNALELDDSALYLCASSPGDRDLLEQYFGPGTRLTVT.

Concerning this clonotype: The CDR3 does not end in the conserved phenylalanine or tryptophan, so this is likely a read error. CDR3 bases: TGTGCCAGTAGGGGGACACATAATGAAAAACTGTTTCTT. Translating gives CASRGTHNEKLFL. The V gene is TRBV19, the J gene TRBJ1-4; D perhaps matches TRBD1 (6 bases). The ends were cut back, 6 bases at V and 4 bases at J, with 9 bases in the middle. The CDR3 runs 13 residues. The germline V gene has CDR1 LNHDA and CDR2 SQIVND (reference sequence).

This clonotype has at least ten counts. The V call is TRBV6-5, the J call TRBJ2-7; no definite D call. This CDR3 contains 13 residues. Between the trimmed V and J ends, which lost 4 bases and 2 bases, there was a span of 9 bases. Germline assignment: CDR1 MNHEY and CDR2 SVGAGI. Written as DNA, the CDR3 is TGTGCCAGCAGTTCCGGGTTTCCCTACGAGCAGTACTTC. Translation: CASSSGFPYEQYF.

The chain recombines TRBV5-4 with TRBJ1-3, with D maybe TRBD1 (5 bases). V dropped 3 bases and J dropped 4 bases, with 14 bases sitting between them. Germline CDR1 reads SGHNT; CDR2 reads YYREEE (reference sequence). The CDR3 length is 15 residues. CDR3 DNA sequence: TGTGCCAGCAGCTCCGGGACGCACGGGGGAAACACCATATATTTT. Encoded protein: CASSSGTHGGNTIYF.

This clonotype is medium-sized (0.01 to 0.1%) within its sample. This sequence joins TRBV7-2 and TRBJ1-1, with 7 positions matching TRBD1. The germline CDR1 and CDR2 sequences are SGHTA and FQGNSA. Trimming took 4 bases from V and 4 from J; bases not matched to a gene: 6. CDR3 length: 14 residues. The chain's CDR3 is CASSSTGWGTEAFF. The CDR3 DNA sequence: TGTGCCAGCAGCTCGACAGGGTGGGGCACTGAAGCTTTCTTT.

The CDR3 DNA sequence: TGTGCCAGCAGCCAGACGGTTCGGGGTGGCTACACCTTC. Translated, it gives CASSQTVRGGYTF. The chain has TRBV7-2 and TRBJ1-2; unclear D gene. V was pared by 5 bases and J by 7 bases, with 14 bases between. CDR1 and CDR2 (germline): SGHTA, FQGNSA. This CDR3 contains 13 residues.

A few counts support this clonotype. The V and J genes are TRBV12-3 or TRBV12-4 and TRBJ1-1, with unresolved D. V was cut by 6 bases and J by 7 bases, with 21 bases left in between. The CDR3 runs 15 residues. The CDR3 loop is CASSGFQDVPSEAFF. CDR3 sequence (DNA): TGTGCCAGCAGCGGATTTCAGGATGTCCCTAGTGAAGCTTTCTTT.

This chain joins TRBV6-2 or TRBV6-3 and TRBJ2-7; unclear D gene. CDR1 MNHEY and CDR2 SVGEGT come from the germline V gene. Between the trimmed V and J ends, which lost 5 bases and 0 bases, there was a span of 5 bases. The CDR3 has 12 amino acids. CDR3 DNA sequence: TGTGCCAGCAGTCCATACTCCTACGAGCAGTACTTC. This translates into CASSPYSYEQYF.

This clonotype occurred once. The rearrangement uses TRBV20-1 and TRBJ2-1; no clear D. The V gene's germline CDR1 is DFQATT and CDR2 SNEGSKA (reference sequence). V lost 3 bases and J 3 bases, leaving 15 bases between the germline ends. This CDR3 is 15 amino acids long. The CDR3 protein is CSASKIGYLYNEQFF. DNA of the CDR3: TGCAGTGCTAGTAAGATCGGGTACCTCTACAATGAGCAGTTCTTC.

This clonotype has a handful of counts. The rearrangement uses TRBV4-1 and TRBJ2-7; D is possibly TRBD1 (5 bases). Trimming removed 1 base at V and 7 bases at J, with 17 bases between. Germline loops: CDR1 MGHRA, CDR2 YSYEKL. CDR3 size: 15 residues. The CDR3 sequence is CASSQVAGPRIEQYF. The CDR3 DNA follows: TGCGCCAGCAGCCAAGTGGCAGGGCCCCGGATTGAGCAGTACTTC.

CDR3 bases: TGTGCCAGCAGCGGAAACACTGAAGCTTTCTTT. The encoded protein is CASSGNTEAFF. V and J are TRBV11-2 and TRBJ1-1; D call uncertain. Germline loops: CDR1 SGHAT, CDR2 FQNNGV. CDR3 length: 11 residues. V dropped 5 bases and J dropped 2 bases, with 3 bases sitting between them.

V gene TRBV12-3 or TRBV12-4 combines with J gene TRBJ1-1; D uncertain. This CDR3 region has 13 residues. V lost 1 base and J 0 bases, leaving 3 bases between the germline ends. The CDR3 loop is CASSLGLNTEAFF. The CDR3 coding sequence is TGTGCCAGCAGTTTAGGGTTGAACACTGAAGCTTTCTTT.

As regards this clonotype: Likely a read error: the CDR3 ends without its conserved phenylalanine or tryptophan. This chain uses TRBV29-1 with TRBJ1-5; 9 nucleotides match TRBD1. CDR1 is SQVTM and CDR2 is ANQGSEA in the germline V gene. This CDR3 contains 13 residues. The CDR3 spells CSVITGGKQPQHV. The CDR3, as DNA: TGCAGCGTAATCACAGGGGGCAAGCAGCCCCAGCATGTT.

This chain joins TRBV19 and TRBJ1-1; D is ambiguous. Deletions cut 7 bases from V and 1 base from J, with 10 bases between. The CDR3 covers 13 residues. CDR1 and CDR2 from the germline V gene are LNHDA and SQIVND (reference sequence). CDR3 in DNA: TGTGCCAGTAACCCCCGGGAGAACACTGAAGCTTTCTTT. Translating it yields CASNPRENTEAFF.

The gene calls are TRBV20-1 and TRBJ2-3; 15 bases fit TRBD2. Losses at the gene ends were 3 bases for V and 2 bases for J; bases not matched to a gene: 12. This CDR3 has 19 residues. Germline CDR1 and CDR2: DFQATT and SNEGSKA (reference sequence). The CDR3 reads CSARSGTSGGKHPTDTQYF. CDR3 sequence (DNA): TGCAGTGCTAGGTCAGGGACTAGCGGGGGGAAACACCCCACAGATACGCAGTATTTT.